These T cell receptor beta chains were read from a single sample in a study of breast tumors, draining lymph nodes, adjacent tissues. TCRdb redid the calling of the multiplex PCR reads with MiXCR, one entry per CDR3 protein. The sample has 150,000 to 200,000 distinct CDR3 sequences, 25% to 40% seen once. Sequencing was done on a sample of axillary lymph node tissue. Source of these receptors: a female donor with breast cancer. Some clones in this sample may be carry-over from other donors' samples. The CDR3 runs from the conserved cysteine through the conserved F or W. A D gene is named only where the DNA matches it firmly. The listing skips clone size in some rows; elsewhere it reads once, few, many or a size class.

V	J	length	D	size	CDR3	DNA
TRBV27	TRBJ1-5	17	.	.	CASSLSPRPDSNQPQHF	TGTGCCAGCAGTTTATCCCCCCGACCGGATAGCAATCAGCCCCAGCATTTT
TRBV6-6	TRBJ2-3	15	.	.	CASSDEGGSLDTQYF	TGTGCCAGCAGCGACGAGGGGGGGAGCTTAGATACGCAGTATTTT
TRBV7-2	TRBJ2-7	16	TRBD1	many	CASSLGLGQVTSEQYF	TGTGCCAGCAGCTTAGGTTTGGGACAGGTTACTTCCGAGCAGTACTTC
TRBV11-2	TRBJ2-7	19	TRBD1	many	CASSFGGGPGTGHSYEQYF	TGTGCCAGCAGCTTTGGAGGGGGGCCCGGGACAGGGCACTCCTACGAGCAGTACTTC
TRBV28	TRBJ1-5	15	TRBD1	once	CASSPADRVYQPQHF	TGTGCCAGCAGTCCCGCAGACAGGGTCTACCAGCCCCAGCATTTT
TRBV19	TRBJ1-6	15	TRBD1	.	CASGLHGTANSPLHF	TGTGCCAGTGGCCTGCACGGGACAGCCAATTCACCCCTCCACTTT
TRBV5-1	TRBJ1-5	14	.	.	CASKDRASTDTQHF	TGCGCCAGTAAAGATAGGGCTAGCACAGACACGCAGCATTTT
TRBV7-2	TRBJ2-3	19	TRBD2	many	CASSIKWGVAGGHTDTQYF	TGTGCCAGCAGCATAAAATGGGGGGTAGCGGGGGGGCACACAGATACGCAGTATTTT
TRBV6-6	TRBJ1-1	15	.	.	CASSRDQGLNTEAFF	TGTGCCAGCAGTCGAGATCAGGGGTTAAACACTGAAGCTTTCTTT
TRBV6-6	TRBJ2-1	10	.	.	CASFDGEQFF	TGTGCCAGCTTCGACGGTGAGCAGTTCTTC
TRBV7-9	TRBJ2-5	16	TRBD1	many	CASSPWGQGHTETQYF	TGTGCCAGCAGCCCATGGGGACAGGGACATACAGAGACCCAGTACTTC
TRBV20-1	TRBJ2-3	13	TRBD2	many	CSARATSGYTQYF	TGCAGTGCTAGAGCGACTAGCGGATATACGCAGTATTTT
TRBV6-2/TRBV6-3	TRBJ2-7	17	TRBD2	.	CASSSGAGPILSYEQYF	TGTGCCAGCAGTTCGGGAGCGGGGCCGATCCTCTCCTACGAGCAGTACTTC
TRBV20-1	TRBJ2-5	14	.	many	CSARGDSGQETQYF	TGCAGTGCTAGAGGGGACAGCGGGCAAGAGACCCAGTACTTC
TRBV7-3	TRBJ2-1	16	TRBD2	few	CASSAASGDLYNEQFF	TGTGCCAGCAGTGCGGCTAGCGGGGACCTTTACAATGAGCAGTTCTTC
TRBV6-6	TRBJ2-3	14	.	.	CAQASHHSTDTQYF	TGTGCCCAAGCATCTCATCATAGCACAGATACGCAGTATTTT
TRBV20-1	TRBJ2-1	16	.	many	CSARGLGETSYNEQFF	TGCAGTGCTAGAGGTCTGGGGGAGACGTCCTACAATGAGCAGTTCTTC
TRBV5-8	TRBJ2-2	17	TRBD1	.	CASSLGQGSGNTGELFF	TGTGCCAGCAGCTTAGGACAGGGCTCTGGAAACACCGGGGAGCTGTTTTTT
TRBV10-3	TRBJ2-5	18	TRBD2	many	CAIREGLAGPLRQETQYF	TGTGCCATCAGGGAAGGACTAGCGGGACCCCTTCGCCAAGAGACCCAGTACTTC
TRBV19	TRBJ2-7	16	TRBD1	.	CASNPPGQGVAYEQYF	TGTGCCAGTAACCCCCCGGGACAGGGGGTTGCCTACGAGCAGTACTTC
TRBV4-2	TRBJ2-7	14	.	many	CASSQVAETYEQYF	TGTGCCAGCAGCCAAGTGGCAGAAACCTACGAGCAGTACTTC
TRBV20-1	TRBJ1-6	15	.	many	CSASEQGWAHSPLHF	TGCAGTGCTAGTGAACAGGGATGGGCCCATTCACCCCTCCACTTT
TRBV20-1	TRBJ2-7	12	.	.	CSGVRATYEQYF	TGCAGTGGTGTGAGGGCAACCTACGAGCAGTACTTC
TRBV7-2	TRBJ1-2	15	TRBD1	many	CASSNRDRGNLGYTF	TGTGCCAGCAGCAACCGGGACAGGGGGAACTTGGGCTACACCTTC
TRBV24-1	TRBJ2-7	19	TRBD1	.	CATSDGTGTGGDATYEQYF	TGTGCCACCAGTGATGGAACCGGGACAGGGGGCGATGCCACCTACGAGCAGTACTTC
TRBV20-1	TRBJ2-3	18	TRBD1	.	CSARKNTGGAGNTDTQYF	TGCAGTGCTAGGAAAAACACAGGGGGCGCGGGAAACACCGATACGCAGTATTTT